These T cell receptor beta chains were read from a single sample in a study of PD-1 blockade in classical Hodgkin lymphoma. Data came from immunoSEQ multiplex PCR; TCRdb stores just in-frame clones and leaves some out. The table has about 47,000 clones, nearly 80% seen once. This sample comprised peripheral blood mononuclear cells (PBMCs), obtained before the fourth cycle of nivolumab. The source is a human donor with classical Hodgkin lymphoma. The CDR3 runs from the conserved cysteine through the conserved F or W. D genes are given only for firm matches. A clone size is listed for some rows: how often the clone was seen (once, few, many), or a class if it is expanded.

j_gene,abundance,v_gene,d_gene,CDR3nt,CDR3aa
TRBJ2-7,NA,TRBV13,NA,TGTGCCAGCCACCTCGGCCCCCCCGGGACCTACGAGCAGTACTTC,CASHLGPPGTYEQYF
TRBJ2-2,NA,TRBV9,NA,TGTGCCAGCAGCGTAGCCATTAAGGGAACCCCCGGGGAGCTGTTTTTT,CASSVAIKGTPGELFF
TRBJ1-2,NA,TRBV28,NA,TGTGCCAGCAGTTTATGGCTCGAAGTGGATGGCTACACCTTC,CASSLWLEVDGYTF
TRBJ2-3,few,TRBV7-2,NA,TGTGCCAGCAGTTCGAATACAGGGAGGGTAACAGATACGCAGTATTTT,CASSSNTGRVTDTQYF
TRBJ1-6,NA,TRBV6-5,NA,TGTGCCAGCAGTCCCGCGGGTAATAATTCACCCCTCCACTTT,CASSPAGNNSPLHF
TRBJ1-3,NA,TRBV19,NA,TGTGCCAGTAGGGCAGGTGGAAACACCATATATTTT,CASRAGGNTIYF
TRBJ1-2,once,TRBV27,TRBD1,TGTGCCAGCAGTCCCTGGGGCCAGGGGGTTAACTATGGCTACACCTTC,CASSPWGQGVNYGYTF
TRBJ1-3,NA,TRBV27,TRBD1,TGTGCCAGCAGTTCGGCGACAGGGGGCTTAGCTGGAAACACCATATATTTT,CASSSATGGLAGNTIYF
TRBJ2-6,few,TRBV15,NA,TGTGCCACCAGCAGAGATTCCGGCTCTGGGGCCAACGTCCTGACTTTC,CATSRDSGSGANVLTF
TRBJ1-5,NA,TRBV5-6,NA,TGTGCCAGCAGCCCAAGCGTGGCGTCAAGCAATCAGCCCCAGCATTTT,CASSPSVASSNQPQHF
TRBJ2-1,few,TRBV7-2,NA,TGTGCCAGCAGCCCCTTCAGGGGAAACGAGCAGTTCTTC,CASSPFRGNEQFF